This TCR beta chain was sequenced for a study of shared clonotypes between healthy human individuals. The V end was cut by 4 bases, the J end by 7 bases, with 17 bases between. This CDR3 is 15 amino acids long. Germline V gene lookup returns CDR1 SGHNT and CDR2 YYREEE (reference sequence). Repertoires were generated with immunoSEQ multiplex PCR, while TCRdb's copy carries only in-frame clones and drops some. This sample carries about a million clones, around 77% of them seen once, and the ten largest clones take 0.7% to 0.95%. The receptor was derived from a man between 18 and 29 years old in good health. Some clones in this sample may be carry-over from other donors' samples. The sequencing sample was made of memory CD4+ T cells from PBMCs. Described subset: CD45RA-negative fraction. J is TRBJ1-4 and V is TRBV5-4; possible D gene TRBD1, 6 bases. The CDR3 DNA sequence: TGTGCCAGCAGCCTCTCGGGCGCCAGGGGTGAAAAACTGTTTTTT. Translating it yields CASSLSGARGEKLFF.